Listed below are T cell receptor beta chains from one sample, sequenced in a study of blood T cell repertoires in COVID-19. Here immunoSEQ multiplex PCR was the method, and the copy in TCRdb shows in-frame clones only, minus some. Seen here are tens of thousands of clones, approximately 88% observed once, and the top ten hold roughly 10%. The sample taken for sequencing was peripheral blood. These receptors originate from a woman aged 70-85 years with acute or convalescent COVID-19. The conserved cysteine and the conserved F or W are not part of the CDR3 here.

v_gene: TRBV9; j_gene: TRBJ2-3; CDR3aa: ASNSGGLAVDTQY
v_gene: TRBV6-1; j_gene: TRBJ1-1; CDR3aa: ASSEIQGLNTEAF
v_gene: TRBV7-2; j_gene: TRBJ1-5; CDR3aa: ASSQNTGSVGQPQH
v_gene: TRBV9; j_gene: TRBJ2-5; CDR3aa: ASSGRQGAGETQY
v_gene: TRBV7-9; j_gene: TRBJ2-3; CDR3aa: ASTGSGSTDTQY
v_gene: TRBV19; j_gene: TRBJ1-2; CDR3aa: ASSIIWRGDGYT
v_gene: TRBV3-1/TRBV3-2; j_gene: TRBJ1-6; CDR3aa: ASSHGRLQKSNSPLH
v_gene: TRBV7-3; j_gene: TRBJ2-3; CDR3aa: ASSFGGLYTDTQY
v_gene: TRBV2; j_gene: TRBJ2-2; CDR3aa: ASSDRSNTGELF
v_gene: TRBV20-1; j_gene: TRBJ2-5; CDR3aa: SASSSGVQETQY
v_gene: TRBV19; j_gene: TRBJ1-1; CDR3aa: ASSIGSADRGWAF
v_gene: TRBV19; j_gene: TRBJ2-1; CDR3aa: ASSGGLAGVNNEQF
v_gene: TRBV23-1; j_gene: TRBJ2-2; CDR3aa: ASSPFLDRGLTGELF
v_gene: TRBV5-1; j_gene: TRBJ2-3; CDR3aa: ASSLASSGRADDTQY
v_gene: TRBV10-1; j_gene: TRBJ1-1; CDR3aa: ASSSGTGGLNTEAF
v_gene: TRBV5-5; j_gene: TRBJ2-1; CDR3aa: ASSLTGESRGF
v_gene: TRBV5-5; j_gene: TRBJ2-2; CDR3aa: ASMWTTSTGELF
v_gene: TRBV5-1; j_gene: TRBJ1-1; CDR3aa: ASTGEANTEAF
v_gene: TRBV7-2; j_gene: TRBJ1-5; CDR3aa: ASRAGGAGNQPQH
v_gene: TRBV12-3/TRBV12-4; j_gene: TRBJ2-1; CDR3aa: ASRIREEQF
v_gene: TRBV10-3; j_gene: TRBJ1-2; CDR3aa: AVQVNYGYT
v_gene: TRBV2; j_gene: TRBJ1-6; CDR3aa: ASSGMRVANNSPLH